The TCR beta chain described here comes from a study of T cells in Graves' hyperthyroidism and ophthalmopathy. Points from the study as a whole: Researchers found most expanded thyroid clonotypes above 0.001 in blood as well.

A lack of ophthalmopathy progression within 18 months defined stable Graves' hyperthyroidism. Aged 18 to 65, the patients had hyperthyroidism that was newly diagnosed and had lasted under 2 months. Diagnosing involved the use of clinical symptoms, serum thyroxine and TRAb, thyroid ultrasound and orbital computed tomography. A note on this clonotype: Its antigen is unidentified.

This CDR3 spans 15 amino acids. V shed 4 bases and J shed 2 bases, with 11 bases lying between them. Germline V CDR1 and CDR2: MDHEN, SYDVKM. There were TCR beta CDR3 regions amplified from RNA transcripts. With the HTBI primer set, the TCR CDR3 went through a first round of RT-PCR. TCRdb redid the calling of the multiplex PCR reads with MiXCR, one entry per CDR3 protein. Of around 97,000 distinct CDR3 sequences in the sample, less than 55% were seen once. Source material: blood. This clonotype originated in a man in his forties with Graves' hyperthyroidism. The chain recombines TRBV28 with TRBJ1-4; TRBD1 is a possible D gene (5 bases). In DNA, the CDR3 is TGTGCCAGCAGTTGGCCAGGGTCGACTAATGAAAAACTGTTTTTT. This encodes CASSWPGSTNEKLFF.